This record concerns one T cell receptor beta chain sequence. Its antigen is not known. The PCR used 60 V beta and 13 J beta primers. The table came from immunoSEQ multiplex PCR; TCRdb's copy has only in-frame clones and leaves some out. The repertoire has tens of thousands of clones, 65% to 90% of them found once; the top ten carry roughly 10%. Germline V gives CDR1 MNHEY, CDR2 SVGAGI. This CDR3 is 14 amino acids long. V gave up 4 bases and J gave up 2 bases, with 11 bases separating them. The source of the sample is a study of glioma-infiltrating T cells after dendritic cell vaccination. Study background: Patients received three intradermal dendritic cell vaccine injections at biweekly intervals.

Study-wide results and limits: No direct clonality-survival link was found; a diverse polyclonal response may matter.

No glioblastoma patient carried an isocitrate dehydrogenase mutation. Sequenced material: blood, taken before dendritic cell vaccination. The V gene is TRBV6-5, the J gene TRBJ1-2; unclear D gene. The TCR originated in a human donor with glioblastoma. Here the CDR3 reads CASSSPGANYGYTF. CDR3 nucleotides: TGTGCCAGCAGTTCCCCTGGAGCAAACTATGGCTACACCTTC.